One sample yielded the 6 T cell receptor beta chains listed below, sequenced in a study of Ad26.COV2.S vaccination and SARS-CoV-2 variants. Method: immunoSEQ multiplex PCR; TCRdb's copy keeps in-frame clones and lacks some. The table has hundreds of thousands of clones, 92% seen once; the top ten hold around 1.7%. Treatment described: about 20 received Ad26.COV2.S at low or high dose, single or two shots; several received placebo; per-sample allocation not given. All samples were drawn on day 63, counting from the first vaccine or placebo injection. The sequences come from peripheral blood, collected in a trial of Ad26.COV2.S vaccine versus placebo. These receptors all come from a person aged 18-60 years who received the Ad26.COV2.S COVID-19 vaccine or a placebo.

The chain carries TRBV2 and TRBJ1-1, with TRBD1 identical over 8 bases. This CDR3 contains 13 residues. From germline, CDR1 is SNHLY and CDR2 FYNNEI. J gave up 5 bases and V 7 bases, and 6 bases lay outside the gene matches. The CDR3 is CASTRQGITEAFF. The CDR3 region has the DNA TGTGCCAGCACAAGACAGGGGATAACTGAAGCTTTCTTT.

The rearrangement uses TRBV4-3 and TRBJ2-2, with 16 bases lining up with TRBD2. There are 17 residues in the CDR3. CDR1 is LGHNA, CDR2 YSLEER, per germline. J was trimmed by 5 bases and V by 4 bases; bases with no gene match: 4. CDR3 coding DNA: TGCGCCAGCAGCCCCGGGACTAGCGGGGGGGTTACCGGGGAGCTGTTTTTT. Translation: CASSPGTSGGVTGELFF.

The CDR3 DNA is TGTGCCAGCAGTTTAAGACAGGCCTCACTTCTCTCTGGAAACACCATATATTTT. As protein: CASSLRQASLLSGNTIYF. The gene calls are TRBV27 and TRBJ1-3, with D tentatively TRBD1 (6 bases). Germline V gene sequence: CDR1 MNHEY, CDR2 SMNVEV (reference sequence). The CDR3 contains 18 residues. V dropped 2 bases and J dropped 0 bases, with 17 bases sitting between them.

Only one count was recorded for this clone. The chain employs TRBV5-1 and TRBJ1-1; maybe TRBD1 (5 bases). Trimming pared 7 bases from V and 1 base from J, leaving 11 bases between. The length of the CDR3 is 13 residues. Germline V CDR1 and CDR2: SGHRS, YFSETQ. The CDR3 region is CASLGARNTEAFF. The CDR3 nucleotides are TGCGCCAGCCTCGGGGCCCGGAACACTGAAGCTTTCTTT.

The genes are TRBV19 and TRBJ2-1; 8 bases map to TRBD1. The V and J ends lost 0 bases and 6 bases, in that order; junction bases with no gene match: 13. The CDR3 loop spans 18 amino acids. Germline V gives CDR1 LNHDA, CDR2 SQIVND (reference sequence). This chain's CDR3 is CASSIDALGTGPRNEQFF. The CDR3, as DNA: TGTGCCAGTAGTATAGATGCCCTGGGGACAGGTCCTCGCAATGAGCAGTTCTTC.

The genes are TRBV4-3 and TRBJ2-7; D might be TRBD1 (6 bases). In germline, CDR1 is LGHNA, CDR2 YSLEER. The CDR3 covers 16 residues. V lost 1 base, J lost 4 bases, and 17 bases lay in between. CDR3 amino acids: CASSQARTGKGYEQYF. The DNA for the CDR3 is TGCGCCAGCAGCCAAGCTAGAACAGGGAAAGGGTACGAGCAGTACTTC.